This T cell receptor beta chain was sequenced during a study of post-analysis software for immune sequencing data. Study-level findings and limits: Normalized Chao1 diversity was significantly lower in multiple sclerosis patients than in controls.

The TCR beta cDNA libraries carried unique molecular identifiers. TCRdb called the PCR reads again in MiXCR, with one record for every CDR3 protein. The sample consists of approximately 440,000 distinct CDR3 sequences, around 40% of them appearing once. In regard to this clonotype: As yet, its antigen is unknown.

Sequenced material: blood. This sequence was found in a girl aged 10 to 17 with multiple sclerosis.

Here the CDR3 reads CASSQDEASGFSSYNEQFF. The DNA of the CDR3 is TGTGCCAGCAGCCAAGATGAGGCAAGCGGTTTTAGCTCCTACAATGAGCAGTTCTTC. The chain links TRBV14 to TRBJ2-1; the D gene is possibly TRBD2 (5 bases). Trimming shortened V by 0 bases and J by 0 bases, and 18 bases separated the two germline ends. Germline lookup yields CDR1 SGHDN and CDR2 FVKESK. CDR3 length: 19 amino acids.